These 10 T cell receptor beta chains originate from one sample sequenced in a study of shared clonotypes between healthy human individuals. TCRdb keeps only in-frame clones here, not all; method: immunoSEQ multiplex PCR. Among a few million clones listed, around nine tenths were seen once. The specimen was naive CD4+ T cells sorted from blood. Subset: CD45RA+ positively selected. These receptors all come from a man younger than 35 in good health.

V usage is TRBV7-9 and J usage is TRBJ2-3, with 10 nucleotides matching TRBD2. CDR3 length: 17 amino acids. The germline CDR1 and CDR2 sequences are SEHNR and FQNEAQ (reference sequence). Trimming cost V 4 bases and J 4 bases; bases outside gene matches: 11. The CDR3 bases are TGTGCCAGCAGCTCCCTCCTAACTAGCGGGGCGGCAGATACGCAGTATTTT. Protein: CASSSLLTSGAADTQYF.

In its sample, this clone was seen once. The chain combines TRBV2 with TRBJ2-1; a weak D match, TRBD1 (6 bases). The CDR3 is 15 amino acids. V was pared by 7 bases and J by 3 bases, with 16 bases between. Germline V gives CDR1 SNHLY, CDR2 FYNNEI. Here the CDR3 reads CASKQGKGGYNEQFF. The CDR3 DNA follows: TGTGCCAGCAAACAGGGTAAAGGAGGCTACAATGAGCAGTTCTTC. The whole variable domain, remainder taken from reference TRBV2 and TRBJ2-1, is EPEVTQTPSHQVTQMGQEVILRCVPISNHLYFYWYRQILGQKVEFLVSFYNNEISEKSEIFDDQFSVERPDGSNFTLKIRSTKLEDSAMYFCASKQGKGGYNEQFFGPGTRLTVL.

As for this clone: At the DNA level, this CDR3 is encoded by other sequences in the same sample as well. The rearrangement uses TRBV19 and TRBJ2-2, with D possibly matching TRBD1 (5 bases). The germline V and J ends were trimmed by 6 bases and 6 bases, with 8 bases remaining between them. The CDR3 is made up of 12 amino acids. The germline gives CDR1 LNHDA, CDR2 SQIVND (reference sequence). The CDR3 sequence is CASRGVAGELFF. In DNA, the CDR3 is TGTGCCAGTAGAGGGGTTGCCGGGGAGCTGTTTTTT.

The chain carries TRBV9 and TRBJ1-6, with D possibly TRBD1 on 6 matching bases. This CDR3 has 14 residues. Trimming took off 3 bases at V and 7 bases at J, with 11 bases between the two ends. Germline values: CDR1 SGDLS, CDR2 YYNGEE. CDR3 sequence reads: CASSGRDNNSPLHF. CDR3 sequence (DNA): TGTGCCAGCAGCGGCCGGGACAACAATTCACCCCTCCACTTT.

A note on this clone: Its ends do not fully match the called genes, so a read error is possible. The chain combines TRBV11-2 with TRBJ2-2; D might be TRBD2 (6 bases). The V gene's germline CDR1 is SGHAT and CDR2 FQNNGV. The CDR3 is made up of 14 amino acids. The CDR3 DNA is TGTGCCAGCCGCTTTGGTAGCGGTACCGGGGAGCTGTTTTTT. It encodes CASRFGSGTGELFF.

The V call is TRBV4-3, the J call TRBJ2-2; D might be TRBD2 (6 bases). Trimming cost V 0 bases and J 6 bases, with 8 bases left between them. The CDR3 runs 14 residues. Looked up from germline, CDR1 is LGHNA and CDR2 is YSLEER. CDR3 sequence: CASSQELASGELFF. The CDR3 coding sequence is TGCGCCAGCAGCCAAGAACTAGCCTCCGGGGAGCTGTTTTTT.

The J gene is TRBJ2-7, the V gene TRBV30, with D tentatively TRBD2 (6 bases). Germline assignment: CDR1 GTSNPN and CDR2 SVGIG (reference sequence). The CDR3 loop spans 15 amino acids. Trimming removed 0 bases from V and 6 bases from J, with 18 bases in between. The CDR3 DNA is TGTGCCTGGAGTGTACGGAGGGACCGGATCTCCGAGCAGTACTTC. Encoded protein: CAWSVRRDRISEQYF.

A word on this clone: Other DNA sequences in this sample translate to the same CDR3. V is TRBV18 and J is TRBJ2-7; 10 nucleotides agree with TRBD1. The CDR3 covers 13 residues. J lost 6 bases, V lost 3 bases, and 2 bases had no gene match. Per germline, CDR1 KGHSH and CDR2 LQKENI. CDR3 region: CASSPGQGSEQYF. In DNA form, the CDR3 reads TGTGCCAGCTCACCGGGACAGGGGAGCGAGCAGTACTTC.

As for this clone: The sample carries other DNA sequences with the same CDR3. This chain joins TRBV18 and TRBJ1-2; weak D call: TRBD1 (6 bases). With 6 bases removed from V and 2 bases from J, the gap between germline ends came to 16 bases. This CDR3 region has 15 residues. The germline V gene encodes CDR1 KGHSH and CDR2 LQKENI. In DNA form, the CDR3 reads TGTGCCAGCTCCCCAGGCCCCCAGGGGAACTATGGCTACACCTTC. The encoded protein is CASSPGPQGNYGYTF.

On this clone itself: This specimen includes other DNA sequences encoding the same CDR3. Here the CDR3 DNA reads TGTGCCAGCAGTCTGACAGCTGGAAACACCATATATTTT. Encoded protein: CASSLTAGNTIYF. The chain is built from TRBV28 and TRBJ1-3; D is perhaps TRBD1 (5 bases). Per the germline V gene, CDR1 is MDHEN and CDR2 is SYDVKM. Trimming took 5 bases from V and 2 from J, leaving 7 bases between them. The CDR3 totals 13 residues.